This TCR beta chain was obtained from a study of technical replicates of blood from four donors. Clones were sequenced by immunoSEQ multiplex PCR, and TCRdb holds only the in-frame ones, with some missing. There are around 80,000 clones in the sample; about 98% occur only once, and 0.12% to 0.15% lies in the top ten. V shed 7 bases and J shed 3 bases, with 19 bases lying between them. Germline CDR1 is MNHNS and CDR2 is SASEGT. The CDR3 length is 15 residues. The clonotype was recovered from a human donor in good health. The chain joins TRBV6-1 to TRBJ2-7; no definite D call. Sequencing used T cells isolated from PBMCs. CDR3 protein: CASTSEPVISYEQYF. Written as DNA, the CDR3 is TGTGCCAGCACCTCGGAGCCTGTTATTAGCTACGAGCAGTACTTC.